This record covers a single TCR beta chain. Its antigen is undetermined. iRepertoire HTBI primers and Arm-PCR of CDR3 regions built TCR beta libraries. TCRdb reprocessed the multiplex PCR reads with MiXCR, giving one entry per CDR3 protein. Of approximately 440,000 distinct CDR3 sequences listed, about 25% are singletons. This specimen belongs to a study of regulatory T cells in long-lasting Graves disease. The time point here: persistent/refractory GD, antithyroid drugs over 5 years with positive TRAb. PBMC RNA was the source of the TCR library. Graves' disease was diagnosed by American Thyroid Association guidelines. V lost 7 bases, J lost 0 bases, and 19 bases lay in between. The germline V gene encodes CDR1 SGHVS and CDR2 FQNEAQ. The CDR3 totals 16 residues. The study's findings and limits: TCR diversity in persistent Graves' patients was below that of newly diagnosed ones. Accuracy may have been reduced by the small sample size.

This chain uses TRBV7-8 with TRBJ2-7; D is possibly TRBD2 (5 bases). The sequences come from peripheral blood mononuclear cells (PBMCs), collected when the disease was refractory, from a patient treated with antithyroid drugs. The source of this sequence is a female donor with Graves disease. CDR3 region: CASTKERTGNSYEQYF. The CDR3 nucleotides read TGTGCCAGCACCAAGGAAAGGACTGGGAACTCCTACGAGCAGTACTTC.